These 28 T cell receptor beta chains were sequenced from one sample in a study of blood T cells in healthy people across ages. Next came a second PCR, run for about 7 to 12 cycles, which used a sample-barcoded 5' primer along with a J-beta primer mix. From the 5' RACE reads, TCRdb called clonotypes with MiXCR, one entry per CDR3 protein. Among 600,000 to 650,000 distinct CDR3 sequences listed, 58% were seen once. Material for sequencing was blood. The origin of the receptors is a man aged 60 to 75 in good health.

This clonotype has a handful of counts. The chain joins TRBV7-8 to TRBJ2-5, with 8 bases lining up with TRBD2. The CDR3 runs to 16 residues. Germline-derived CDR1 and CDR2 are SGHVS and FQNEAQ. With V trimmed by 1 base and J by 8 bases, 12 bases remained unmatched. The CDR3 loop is CASSLVLRGVQGTQYF. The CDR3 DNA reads TGTGCCAGCAGCTTAGTTTTGCGGGGGGTACAAGGCACCCAGTACTTC.

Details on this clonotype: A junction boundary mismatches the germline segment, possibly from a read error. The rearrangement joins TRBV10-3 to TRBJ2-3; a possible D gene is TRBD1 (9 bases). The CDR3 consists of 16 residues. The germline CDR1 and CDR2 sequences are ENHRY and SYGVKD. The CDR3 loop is CAFSAGRGQGTDTQYF. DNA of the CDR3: TGTGCCTTCAGCGCCGGGAGGGGACAGGGCACAGACACGCAGTATTTT.

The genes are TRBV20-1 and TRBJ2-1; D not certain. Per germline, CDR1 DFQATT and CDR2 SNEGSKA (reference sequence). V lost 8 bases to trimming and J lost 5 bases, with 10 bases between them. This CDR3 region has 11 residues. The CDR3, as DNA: TGCAGTATCAGTGGGGACAATGAGCAGTTCTTC. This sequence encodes CSISGDNEQFF.

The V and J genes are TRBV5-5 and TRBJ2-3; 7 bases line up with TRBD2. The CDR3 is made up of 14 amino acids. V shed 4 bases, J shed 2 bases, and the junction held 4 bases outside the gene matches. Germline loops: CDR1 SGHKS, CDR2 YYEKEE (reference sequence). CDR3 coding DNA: TGTGCCAGCAGCGCCCGGGACTACACAGATACGCAGTATTTT. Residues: CASSARDYTDTQYF. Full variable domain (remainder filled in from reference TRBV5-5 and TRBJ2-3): DAGVTQSPTHLIKTRGQQVTLRCSPISGHKSVSWYQQVLGQGPQFIFQYYEKEERGRGNFPDRFSARQFPNYSSELNVNALLLGDSALYLCASSARDYTDTQYFGPGTRLTVL.

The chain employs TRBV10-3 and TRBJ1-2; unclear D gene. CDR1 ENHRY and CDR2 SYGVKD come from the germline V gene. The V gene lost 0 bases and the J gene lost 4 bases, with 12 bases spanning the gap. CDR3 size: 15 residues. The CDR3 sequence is CAISESGGWSYGYTF. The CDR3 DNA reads TGTGCCATCAGTGAGTCTGGAGGCTGGAGCTATGGCTACACCTTC.

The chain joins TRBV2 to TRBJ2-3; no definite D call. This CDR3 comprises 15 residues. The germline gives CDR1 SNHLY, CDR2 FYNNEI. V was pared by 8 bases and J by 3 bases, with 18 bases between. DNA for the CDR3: TGTGCCAGCCCGGCGGAAGGTGGAACAACAGATACGCAGTATTTT. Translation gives CASPAEGGTTDTQYF.

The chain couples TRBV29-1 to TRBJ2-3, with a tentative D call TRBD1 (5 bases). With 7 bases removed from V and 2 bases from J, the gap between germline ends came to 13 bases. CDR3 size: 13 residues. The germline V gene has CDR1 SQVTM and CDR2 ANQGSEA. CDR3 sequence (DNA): TGCAGCGCTTCGACAGATATCACAGATACGCAGTATTTT. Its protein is CSASTDITDTQYF.

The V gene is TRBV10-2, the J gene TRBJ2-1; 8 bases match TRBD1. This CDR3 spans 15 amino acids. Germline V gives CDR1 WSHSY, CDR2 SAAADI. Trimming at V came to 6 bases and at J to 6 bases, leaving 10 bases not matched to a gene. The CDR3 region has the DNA TGCGCCAGCAGATTCGCGGGACAGGACGGCAATGAGCAGTTCTTC. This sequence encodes CASRFAGQDGNEQFF.

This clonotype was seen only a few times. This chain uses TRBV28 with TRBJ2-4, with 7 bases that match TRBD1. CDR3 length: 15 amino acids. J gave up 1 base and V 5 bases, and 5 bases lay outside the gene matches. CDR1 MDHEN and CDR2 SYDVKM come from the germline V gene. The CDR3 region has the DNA TGTGCCAGCAGTGAGACAGGGACGGCCAAAAACATTCAGTACTTC. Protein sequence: CASSETGTAKNIQYF.

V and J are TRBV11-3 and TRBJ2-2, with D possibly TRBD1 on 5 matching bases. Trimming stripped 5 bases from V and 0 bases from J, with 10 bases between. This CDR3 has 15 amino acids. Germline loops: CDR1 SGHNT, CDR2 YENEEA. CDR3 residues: CASSKTDANTGELFF. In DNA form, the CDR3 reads TGTGCCAGCAGCAAGACAGACGCGAACACCGGGGAGCTGTTTTTT.

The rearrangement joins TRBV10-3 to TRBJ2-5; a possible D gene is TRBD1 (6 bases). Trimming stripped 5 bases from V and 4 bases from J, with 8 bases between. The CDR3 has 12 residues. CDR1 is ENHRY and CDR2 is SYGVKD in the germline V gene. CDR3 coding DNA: TGTGCCATCAGTTCCAGGGGAGAGACCCAGTACTTC. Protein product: CAISSRGETQYF.

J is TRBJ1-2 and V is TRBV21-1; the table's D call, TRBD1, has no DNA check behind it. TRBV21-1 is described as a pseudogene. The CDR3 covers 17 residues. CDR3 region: CASSKGSGTGNPYGYTF. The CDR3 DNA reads TGTGCCAGCAGCAAAGGAAGTGGGACAGGAAACCCCTATGGCTACACCTTC.

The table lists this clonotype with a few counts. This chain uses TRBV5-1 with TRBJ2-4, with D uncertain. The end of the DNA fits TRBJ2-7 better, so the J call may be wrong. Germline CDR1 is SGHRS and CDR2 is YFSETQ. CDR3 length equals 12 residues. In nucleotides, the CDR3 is TGCGCCAGCAGCTTGGACCAGAACGAGCAGTACTTC. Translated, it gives CASSLDQNEQYF.

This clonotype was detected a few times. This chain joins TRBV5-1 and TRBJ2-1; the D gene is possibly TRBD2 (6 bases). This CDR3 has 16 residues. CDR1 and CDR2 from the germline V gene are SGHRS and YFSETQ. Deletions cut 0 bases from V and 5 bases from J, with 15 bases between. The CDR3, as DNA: TGCGCCAGCAGCTTGGTGGCTAGCGATCCCCACAATGAGCAGTTCTTC. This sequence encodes CASSLVASDPHNEQFF.

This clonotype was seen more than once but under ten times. For the CDR3, the DNA is TGTGCCAGCAGGCACAGGGTGGGAGAGCAGTACTTC. Translating it yields CASRHRVGEQYF. The chain employs TRBV21-1 and TRBJ2-7; the DNA was not used to check the table's D call, TRBD1. TRBV21-1 is annotated as a pseudogene. The CDR3 runs to 12 residues.

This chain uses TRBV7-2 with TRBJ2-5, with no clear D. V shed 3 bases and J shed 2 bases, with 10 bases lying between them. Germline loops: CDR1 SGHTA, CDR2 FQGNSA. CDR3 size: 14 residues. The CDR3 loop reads CASSFLPRQETQYF. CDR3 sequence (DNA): TGTGCCAGCAGCTTCCTCCCCAGACAAGAGACCCAGTACTTC.

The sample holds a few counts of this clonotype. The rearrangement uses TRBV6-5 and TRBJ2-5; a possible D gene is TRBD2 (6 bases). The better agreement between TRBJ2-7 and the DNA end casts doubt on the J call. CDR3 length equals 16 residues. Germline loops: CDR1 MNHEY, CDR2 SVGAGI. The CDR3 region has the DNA TGTGCCAGCAGTTACGCCCAAACCAAAGCGGGCTACGAGCAGTACTTC. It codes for CASSYAQTKAGYEQYF.

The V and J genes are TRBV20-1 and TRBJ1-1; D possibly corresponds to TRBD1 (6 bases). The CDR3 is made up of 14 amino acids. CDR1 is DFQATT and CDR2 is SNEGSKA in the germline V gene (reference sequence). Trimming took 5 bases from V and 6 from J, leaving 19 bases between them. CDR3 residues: CSARSGGGFSEAFF. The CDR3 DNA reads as TGCAGTGCTCGCTCGGGGGGCGGTTTCTCTGAAGCTTTCTTT.

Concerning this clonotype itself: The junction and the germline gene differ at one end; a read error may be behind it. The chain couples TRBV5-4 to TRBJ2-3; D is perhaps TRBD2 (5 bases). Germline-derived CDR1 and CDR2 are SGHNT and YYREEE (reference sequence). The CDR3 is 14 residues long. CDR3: CVSSLEAVTDTQYF. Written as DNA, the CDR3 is TGTGTCAGCAGCTTGGAGGCAGTAACAGATACGCAGTATTTT.

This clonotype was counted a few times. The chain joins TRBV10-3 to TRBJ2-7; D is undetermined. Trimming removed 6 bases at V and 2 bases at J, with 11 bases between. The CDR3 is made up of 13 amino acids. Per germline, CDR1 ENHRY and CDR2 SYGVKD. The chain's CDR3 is CAIRSVVTYEQYF. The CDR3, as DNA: TGTGCCATCAGGTCAGTTGTCACCTACGAGCAGTACTTC.

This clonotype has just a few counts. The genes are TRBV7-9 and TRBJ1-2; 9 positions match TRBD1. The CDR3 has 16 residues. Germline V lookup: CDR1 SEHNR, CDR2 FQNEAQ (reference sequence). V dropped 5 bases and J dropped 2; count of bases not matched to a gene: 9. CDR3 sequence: CASSRGTGSLNYGYTF. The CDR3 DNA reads TGTGCCAGCAGCCGCGGGACAGGGTCTCTAAACTATGGCTACACCTTC. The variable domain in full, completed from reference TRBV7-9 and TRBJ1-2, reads DTGVSQNPRHKITKRGQNVTFRCDPISEHNRLYWYRQTLGQGPEFLTYFQNEAQLEKSRLLSDRFSAERPKGSFSTLEIQRTEQGDSAMYLCASSRGTGSLNYGYTFGSGTRLTVV.

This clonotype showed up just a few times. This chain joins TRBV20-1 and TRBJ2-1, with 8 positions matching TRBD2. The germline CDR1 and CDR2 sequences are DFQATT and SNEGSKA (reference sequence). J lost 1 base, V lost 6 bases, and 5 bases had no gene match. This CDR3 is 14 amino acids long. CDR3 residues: CSANLAGSYNEQFF. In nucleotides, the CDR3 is TGCAGTGCAAATCTAGCGGGTTCCTACAATGAGCAGTTCTTC.

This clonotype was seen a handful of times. CDR3 coding DNA: TGTGCCAGCAGCCCGACAGGGGTAGATACGCAGTATTTT. This gives the protein CASSPTGVDTQYF. The chain combines TRBV3-1 with TRBJ2-3, with 8 bases identical to TRBD1. The ends lost 4 bases at V and 5 bases at J; junction bases unmatched: 2. Germline loops: CDR1 LGHDT, CDR2 YNNKEL (reference sequence). The CDR3 has 13 residues.

In nucleotides, the CDR3 is TGCGCCAGCAGCGTGGCGGGGACAGGTCAAGAGACCCAGTACTTC. As protein: CASSVAGTGQETQYF. The chain links TRBV5-1 to TRBJ2-5; 8 bases are shared with TRBD1. This CDR3 region has 15 residues. Looked up from germline, CDR1 is SGHRS and CDR2 is YFSETQ. Trimming cost V 4 bases and J 2 bases; bases outside gene matches: 7.

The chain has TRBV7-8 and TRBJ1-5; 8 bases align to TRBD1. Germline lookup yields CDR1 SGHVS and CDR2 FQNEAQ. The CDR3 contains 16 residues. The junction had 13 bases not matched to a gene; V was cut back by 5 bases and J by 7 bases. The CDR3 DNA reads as TGTGCCAGCAGCGGCCGGACAGGGTACTTCTGGCAGCCCCAGCATTTT. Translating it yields CASSGRTGYFWQPQHF. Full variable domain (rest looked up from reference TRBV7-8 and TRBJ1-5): GAGVSQSPRYKVAKRGQDVALRCDPISGHVSLFWYQQALGQGPEFLTYFQNEAQLDKSGLPSDRFFAERPEGSVSTLKIQRTQQEDSAVYLCASSGRTGYFWQPQHFGDGTRLSIL.

This CDR3 reads CASSFQGYGGYTF. As DNA, the CDR3 is TGTGCCAGCAGTTTCCAGGGCTATGGGGGCTACACCTTC. The V call is TRBV12-3 or TRBV12-4, the J call TRBJ1-2; D possibly corresponds to TRBD1 (5 bases). V gave up 3 bases and J gave up 8 bases, with 13 bases separating them. This CDR3 is 13 amino acids long.

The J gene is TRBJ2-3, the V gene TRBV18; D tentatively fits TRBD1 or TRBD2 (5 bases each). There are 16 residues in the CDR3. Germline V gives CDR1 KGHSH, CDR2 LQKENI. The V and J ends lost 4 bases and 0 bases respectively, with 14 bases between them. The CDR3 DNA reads TGTGCCAGCTCACGCCCTGGGACCGCCAGCACAGATACGCAGTATTTT. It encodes CASSRPGTASTDTQYF. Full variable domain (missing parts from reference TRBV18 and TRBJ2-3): NAGVMQNPRHLVRRRGQEARLRCSPMKGHSHVYWYRQLPEEGLKFMVYLQKENIIDESGMPKERFSAEFPKEGPSILRIQQVVRGDSAAYFCASSRPGTASTDTQYFGPGTRLTVL.

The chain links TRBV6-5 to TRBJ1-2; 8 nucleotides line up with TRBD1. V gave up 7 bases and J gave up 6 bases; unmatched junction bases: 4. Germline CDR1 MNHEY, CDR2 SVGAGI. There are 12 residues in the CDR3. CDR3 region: CASKNRGDGYTF. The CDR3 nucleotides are TGTGCCAGCAAGAACAGGGGGGATGGCTACACCTTC.